The 4 T cell receptor beta chains presented below share a single source sample, sequenced in a study of radiation and T cells in renal cell carcinoma (dated by TCRdb to about 2020). What this sample's time point label stands for: baseline pretreatment blood. The sample's treatment or condition label is to be understood as: 15 Gy SBRT to primary tumor, nephrectomy 4 weeks later. Library method: the immunoSEQ multiplex PCR assay. TCRdb obtained this table from immuneACCESS and retained in-frame rearrangements with V and J assigned. These tables miss some clones; where compared with another copy, unresolved V genes account for less than half of the shortfall, and the remainder is unexplained. In all, the sample holds some 150,000 clones, and approximately 91% of those were seen once. Of the sample, about 12% is held by the ten largest clones. This sample comprised blood, obtained from a patient whose treatment included radiotherapy and nephrectomy. The receptors originated from a woman aged 45-65 years with renal cell carcinoma.

The chain uses TRBV5-5 and TRBJ2-3, with D possibly matching TRBD1 (6 bases). Trimming left V 5 bases short and J 2 bases short, with 15 bases between. CDR1 and CDR2 from the germline V gene are SGHKS and YYEKEE (reference sequence). The CDR3 loop spans 15 amino acids. The CDR3 bases are TGTGCCAGCAGACAGGGCCGGAGCCCCACAGATACGCAGTATTTT. Translation: CASRQGRSPTDTQYF.

V is TRBV7-9 and J is TRBJ1-2, with D tentatively TRBD1 (6 bases). Germline assignment: CDR1 SEHNR and CDR2 FQNEAQ (reference sequence). V lost 4 bases and J 8 bases, leaving 17 bases between the germline ends. The CDR3 has 14 amino acids. The CDR3 DNA follows: TGTGCCAGCAGCTCTCAACAGGGCGGGGGAGGCTACACCTTC. This codes for CASSSQQGGGGYTF.

J is TRBJ2-5 and V is TRBV29-1; 10 bases are a match to TRBD1. The closer fit of TRBJ2-7 to the DNA end suggests the J call may be wrong. Per germline, CDR1 SQVTM and CDR2 ANQGSEA. The CDR3 length is 13 residues. The CDR3 reads CSALTGGIYEQYF. The CDR3 DNA reads as TGCAGCGCATTGACAGGGGGCATCTACGAGCAGTACTTC.

V usage is TRBV6-5 and J usage is TRBJ2-7; weak D call: TRBD1 (5 bases). Germline loops: CDR1 MNHEY, CDR2 SVGAGI. The CDR3 has 14 residues. V was shortened by 6 bases and J by 6 bases, with 18 bases between the two germline ends. The CDR3 region is CASRSLRAVAEQYF. CDR3 bases: TGTGCCAGCAGAAGCCTCAGGGCCGTAGCCGAGCAGTACTTC.